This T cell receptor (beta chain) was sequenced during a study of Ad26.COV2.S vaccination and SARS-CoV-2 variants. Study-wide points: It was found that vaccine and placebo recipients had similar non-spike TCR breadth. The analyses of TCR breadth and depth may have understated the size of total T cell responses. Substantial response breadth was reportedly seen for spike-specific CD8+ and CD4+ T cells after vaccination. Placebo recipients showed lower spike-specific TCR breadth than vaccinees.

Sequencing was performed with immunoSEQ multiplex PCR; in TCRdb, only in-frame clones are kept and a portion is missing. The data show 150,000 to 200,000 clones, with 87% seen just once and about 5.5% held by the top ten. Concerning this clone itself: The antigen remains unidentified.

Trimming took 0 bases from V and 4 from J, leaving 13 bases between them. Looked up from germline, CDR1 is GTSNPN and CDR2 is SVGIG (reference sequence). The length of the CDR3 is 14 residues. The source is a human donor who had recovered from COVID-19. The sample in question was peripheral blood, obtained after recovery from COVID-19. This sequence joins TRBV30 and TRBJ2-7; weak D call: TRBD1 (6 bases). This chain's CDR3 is CAWSVLNRAYEQYF. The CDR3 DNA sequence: TGTGCCTGGAGTGTACTAAACAGGGCATACGAGCAGTACTTC. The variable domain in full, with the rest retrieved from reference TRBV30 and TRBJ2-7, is SQTIHQWPATLVQPVGSPLSLECTVEGTSNPNLYWYRQAAGRGLQLLFYSVGIGQISSEVPQNLSASRPQDRQFILSSKKLLLSDSGFYLCAWSVLNRAYEQYFGPGTRLTVT.